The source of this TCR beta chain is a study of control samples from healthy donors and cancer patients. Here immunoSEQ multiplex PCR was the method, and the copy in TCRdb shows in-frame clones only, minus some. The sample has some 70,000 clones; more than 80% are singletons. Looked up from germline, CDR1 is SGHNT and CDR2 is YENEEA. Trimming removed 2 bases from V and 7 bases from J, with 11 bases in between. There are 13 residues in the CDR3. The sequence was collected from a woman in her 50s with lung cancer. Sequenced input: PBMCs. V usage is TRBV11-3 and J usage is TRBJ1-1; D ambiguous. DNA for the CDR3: TGTGCCAGCAGCTTATTAAGGGTTGATGAAGCTTTCTTT. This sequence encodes CASSLLRVDEAFF.